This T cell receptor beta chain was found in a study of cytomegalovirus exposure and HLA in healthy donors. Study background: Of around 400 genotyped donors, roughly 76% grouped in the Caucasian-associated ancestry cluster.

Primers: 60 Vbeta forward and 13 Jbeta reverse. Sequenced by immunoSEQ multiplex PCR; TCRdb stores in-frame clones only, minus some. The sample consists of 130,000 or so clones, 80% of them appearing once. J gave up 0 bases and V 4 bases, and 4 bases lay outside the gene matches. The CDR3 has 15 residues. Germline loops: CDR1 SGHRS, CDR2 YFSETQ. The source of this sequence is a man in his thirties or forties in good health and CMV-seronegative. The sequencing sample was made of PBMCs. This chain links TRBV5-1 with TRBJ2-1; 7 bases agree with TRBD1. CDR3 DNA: TGCGCCAGCAGCGGGGACAGCCGCTCCTACAATGAGCAGTTCTTC. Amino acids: CASSGDSRSYNEQFF. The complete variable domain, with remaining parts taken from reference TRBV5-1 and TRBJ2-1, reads KAGVTQTPRYLIKTRGQQVTLSCSPISGHRSVSWYQQTPGQGLQFLFEYFSETQRNKGNFPGRFSGRQFSNSRSEMNVSTLELGDSALYLCASSGDSRSYNEQFFGPGTRLTVL.